One and the same sample provided the 13 T cell receptor beta chains below, sequenced in a study of T cell responses to AZD1222 COVID-19 vaccine. Clones were read by immunoSEQ multiplex PCR, and TCRdb kept only the in-frame ones, dropping some. Of 53,000 or so clones listed, approximately 84% were seen once; the top ten hold 25% to 30%. Sequenced here: peripheral blood, sampled on day 0 of AZD1222 vaccination. The origin of the receptors is an adult in good health.

This rearrangement joins TRBV19 to TRBJ1-5; no firm D call. CDR3 size: 12 residues. Trimming shortened V by 5 bases and J by 4 bases, and 6 bases separated the two germline ends. The germline V gene has CDR1 LNHDA and CDR2 SQIVND (reference sequence). CDR3 in amino acids: CASSRQNQPQHF. The CDR3 region has the DNA TGTGCCAGTAGTCGTCAGAATCAGCCCCAGCATTTT.

The V call is TRBV24-1, the J call TRBJ2-2; D possibly corresponds to TRBD1 (6 bases). Germline-derived CDR1 and CDR2 are KGHDR and SFDVKD. Trimming took off 1 base at V and 1 base at J, with 6 bases between the two ends. The CDR3 runs to 15 residues. The CDR3 DNA is TGTGCCACCAGTGATTTACAGGGGAACACCGGGGAGCTGTTTTTT. It yields the protein CATSDLQGNTGELFF.

The chain uses TRBV11-3 and TRBJ2-5; 9 bases line up with TRBD1. Germline V gene data show CDR1 as SGHNT and CDR2 as YENEEA. The length of the CDR3 is 15 residues. V shed 5 bases and J 4 bases; nucleotides not matched to a gene: 8. The CDR3 spells CASSRDRGFGETQYF. The CDR3 DNA reads TGTGCCAGCAGCCGCGACAGGGGGTTTGGAGAGACCCAGTACTTC.

The chain has TRBV2 and TRBJ1-6; TRBD1 aligns across 7 bases. Germline V gene data show CDR1 as SNHLY and CDR2 as FYNNEI. V shed 5 bases and J 7 bases; nucleotides not matched to a gene: 8. This CDR3 contains 15 residues. CDR3 in amino acids: CASSRRTGDNSPLHF. The CDR3 bases are TGTGCCAGCAGTCGACGGACAGGAGACAATTCACCCCTCCACTTT.

This clone was picked up one time. The V gene is TRBV19, the J gene TRBJ2-1; TRBD2 aligns across 7 bases. CDR1 and CDR2 from the germline V gene are LNHDA and SQIVND (reference sequence). The CDR3 covers 16 residues. Trimming took 7 bases from V and 0 from J; bases not matched to a gene: 9. This CDR3 is CASNSGFPGSYNEQFF. CDR3 DNA: TGTGCCAGTAATAGCGGGTTTCCGGGCTCCTACAATGAGCAGTTCTTC.

This clone was seen only once. This rearrangement joins TRBV28 to TRBJ2-6, with 8 bases fitting TRBD1. Germline CDR1 and CDR2: MDHEN and SYDVKM. Germline trimming cut 6 bases from V and 12 bases from J; bases unmatched to any gene: 13. This CDR3 is 15 amino acids long. The CDR3 bases are TGTGCCAGCAGCCCCATGGGGGACAGGAATGGCGTCCTGACTTTC. Its translation: CASSPMGDRNGVLTF.

The sample holds a few counts of this clone. The chain uses TRBV7-2 and TRBJ1-1, with D possibly matching TRBD1 (6 bases). The CDR3 contains 11 residues. The germline gives CDR1 SGHTA, CDR2 FQGNSA. Trimming removed 8 bases at V and 7 bases at J, with 11 bases between. As DNA, the CDR3 is TGTGCCAGCGGCCGCAGGGGTGAAGCTTTCTTT. Protein sequence: CASGRRGEAFF.

This clone came up a few times. The CDR3 sequence: CASSPGDNQPQHF. The CDR3 DNA reads as TGTGCCAGCAGTCCGGGGGACAATCAGCCCCAGCATTTT. This chain connects TRBV6-4 to TRBJ1-5; perhaps TRBD1 as D (5 bases). The CDR3 extends over 13 amino acids. Germline CDR1 MRHNA, CDR2 SNTAGT. Trimming left V 5 bases short and J 3 bases short, with 8 bases between.

The gene calls are TRBV30 and TRBJ1-2; D gene uncertain. The V end lost 3 bases, the J end lost 0 bases, and 14 bases lay between the germline ends. The germline V gene has CDR1 GTSNPN and CDR2 SVGIG (reference sequence). This CDR3 contains 15 residues. The CDR3 nucleotides are TGTGCCTGGAGGGACCGGGCCAGAACTAACTATGGCTACACCTTC. Protein sequence: CAWRDRARTNYGYTF.

The chain uses TRBV11-2 and TRBJ1-4; the D gene is possibly TRBD1 (6 bases). CDR1 is SGHAT and CDR2 is FQNNGV in the germline V gene. Trimming took 8 bases from V and 7 from J, leaving 14 bases between them. CDR3 length: 13 amino acids. The CDR3 nucleotides read TGTGCCAGCGTGGGAGGGGGAACTGAAAAACTGTTTTTT. It yields the protein CASVGGGTEKLFF.

The rearrangement joins TRBV2 to TRBJ2-2; 8 bases are a match to TRBD2. CDR1 is SNHLY and CDR2 is FYNNEI in the germline V gene. This CDR3 is built from 16 residues. V shed 6 bases, J shed 8 bases, and the junction held 14 bases outside the gene matches. The CDR3 is CASSGGGLPGVGELFF. The CDR3 DNA is TGTGCCAGCAGCGGGGGGGGACTCCCCGGAGTGGGGGAGCTGTTTTTT.

The rearrangement links TRBV6-6 to TRBJ1-5, with D uncertain. CDR3 length: 15 residues. Germline CDR1 MNHNY, CDR2 SVGAGI (reference sequence). V lost 8 bases and J lost 7, with 21 bases in between. This chain's CDR3 is CASLPDVGFRQPQHF. The CDR3 nucleotides are TGTGCCAGCCTGCCCGATGTGGGGTTTAGGCAGCCCCAGCATTTT.

The rearrangement uses TRBV7-9 and TRBJ2-3; 7 bases are a match to TRBD2. The length of the CDR3 is 14 residues. Trimming at V came to 4 bases and at J to 4 bases, leaving 5 bases not matched to a gene. From germline, CDR1 is SEHNR and CDR2 FQNEAQ (reference sequence). CDR3 DNA: TGTGCCAGCAGCTCCGCGGGAGTTGCAGATACGCAGTATTTT. It specifies CASSSAGVADTQYF.